The clone carrying this T cell receptor (beta chain) was found many times. This record comes from a study of regulatory T cells in long-lasting Graves disease. Time point defined: newly diagnosed GD, antithyroid drugs for less than 3 months. Researchers made the TCR library from RNA that was extracted from PBMCs. Library construction for TCR beta used iRepertoire HTBI primers and Arm-PCR of CDR3 regions. One entry per CDR3 protein, called by TCRdb with MiXCR from the multiplex PCR reads. The sample has 530,000 or so distinct CDR3 sequences, approximately 16% seen once. Germline CDR1 and CDR2: MDHEN and SYDVKM. V was pared by 5 bases and J by 8 bases, with 15 bases between. The CDR3 runs to 13 residues. These data also featured in a second study, about T cells in Graves' hyperthyroidism and ophthalmopathy.

The J gene is TRBJ1-2, the V gene TRBV28, with D tentatively TRBD1 (6 bases). The starting material was peripheral blood mononuclear cells (PBMCs), obtained at new diagnosis, from a patient treated with antithyroid drugs. This receptor was taken from a man aged 18 to 30 with Graves disease. CDR3 coding DNA: TGTGCCAGCAGTCCTCCCACAGGGTTGGGCTACACCTTC. As protein: CASSPPTGLGYTF.